The source of this T cell receptor beta chain is a study of T cells in Graves' hyperthyroidism and ophthalmopathy. V was clipped by 2 bases and J by 5 bases, with 12 bases between them. The CDR3 loop spans 14 amino acids. Germline V CDR1 and CDR2: MNHEY, SVGAGI. Ten or more counts support this clonotype. Its antigen is unknown. Notes on the study in general: Also found in blood were most expanded thyroid clonotypes above 0.001. For ophthalmopathy, model prediction preceded onset by a median roughly 6.3 months.

Exclusion criteria comprised uncontrolled infection, other autoimmune disease, pregnancy or lactation. RNA transcripts yielded amplified TCR beta CDR3 regions. HTBI primers were employed in a first-round RT-PCR of the TCR CDR3. TCRdb re-analysed the multiplex PCR reads in MiXCR, keeping a single row per CDR3 protein. The sample holds about 580,000 distinct CDR3 sequences, approximately 15% seen once. The chain joins TRBV6-5 to TRBJ1-1; possible D gene TRBD1, 6 bases. The sequenced sample consisted of blood. The sequence was obtained from a woman in her 30s with Graves' hyperthyroidism that later progressed to Graves' ophthalmopathy. CDR3 loop: CASSYPEGGTEAFF. The CDR3 bases are TGTGCCAGCAGTTACCCCGAAGGGGGGACTGAAGCTTTCTTT.